One and the same sample provided the 26 T cell receptor beta chains below, sequenced in a study of neurological immune-mediated disorders. TCRdb used MiXCR to reprocess the 5' RACE reads, holding one entry per CDR3 protein. The repertoire holds about 24,000 distinct CDR3 sequences, with about 12% as singletons. Indicated time point: technical triplicate 1. The sample comprised CD4+ T cells from blood. Receptor source: a female donor with HTLV-1-associated myelopathy (HAM/TSP).

This clonotype was detected many times. The chain employs TRBV20-1 and TRBJ1-1; tentative D call: TRBD1 (5 bases). This CDR3 is built from 14 residues. CDR1 is DFQATT and CDR2 is SNEGSKA in the germline V gene (reference sequence). The germline V and J ends were trimmed by 2 bases and 3 bases, with 13 bases remaining between them. The CDR3 DNA is TGCAGTGCTAGACCAGGGACCGGTGACACTGAAGCTTTCTTT. This sequence encodes CSARPGTGDTEAFF.

This clonotype was seen repeatedly, ten times or more. This rearrangement joins TRBV7-8 to TRBJ2-3; tentative D call: TRBD2 (5 bases). The CDR3 runs to 13 residues. Germline V gene data show CDR1 as SGHVS and CDR2 as FQNEAQ. The V end was cut by 2 bases, the J end by 5 bases, with 8 bases between. The DNA of the CDR3 is TGTGCCAGCAGCTTATCCCGGGAAGATACGCAGTATTTT. Protein product: CASSLSREDTQYF.

This clonotype has a count of ten or more. The J gene is TRBJ2-1, the V gene TRBV10-3; 11 nucleotides align to TRBD1. The trim removed 0 bases at V and 8 bases at J, leaving 3 bases unmatched. The CDR3 is 15 amino acids. The germline V gene has CDR1 ENHRY and CDR2 SYGVKD. CDR3 coding DNA: TGTGCCATCAGTGAGTCGATGGACAGGGGGCATGAGCAGTTCTTC. Its translation is CAISESMDRGHEQFF.

This clonotype was detected many times. The genes are TRBV6-2 or TRBV6-3 and TRBJ1-5; the match to TRBD1 covers 11 bases. This CDR3 has 16 amino acids. Looked up from germline, CDR1 is MNHEY and CDR2 is SVGEGT. With 1 base clipped from V and 1 base from J, the junction kept 0 bases outside the gene matches. This CDR3 is CASSYWTGGSNQPQHF. DNA of the CDR3: TGTGCCAGCAGTTACTGGACAGGGGGCAGCAATCAGCCCCAGCATTTT.

Ten or more counts support this clonotype. This chain uses TRBV20-1 with TRBJ2-3; 7 nucleotides align to TRBD2. V gave up 1 base and J gave up 3 bases; unmatched junction bases: 10. The CDR3 extends over 16 amino acids. Per germline, CDR1 DFQATT and CDR2 SNEGSKA (reference sequence). The CDR3 DNA reads TGCAGTGCTAGAGGAAGTGTAGCGGGTACTACAGATACGCAGTATTTT. Its protein is CSARGSVAGTTDTQYF.

This clonotype was seen repeatedly, ten times or more. The CDR3 protein is CASSFRTSSGNEQFF. CDR3 nucleotide sequence: TGTGCCAGCAGCTTTCGGACTAGCTCTGGGAATGAGCAGTTCTTC. The rearrangement links TRBV7-2 to TRBJ2-1; 8 bases are a match to TRBD2. This CDR3 is 15 amino acids long. V lost 3 bases and J lost 7; bases outside the gene matches: 8. In germline, CDR1 is SGHTA, CDR2 FQGNSA.

As to this clonotype: A read error may produce the germline difference seen at one junction end. The chain carries TRBV20-1 and TRBJ2-3; no firm D call. This CDR3 is 13 amino acids long. Germline V lookup: CDR1 DFQATT, CDR2 SNEGSKA (reference sequence). This CDR3 reads CSARVPGTHTQYF. CDR3 DNA: TGCAGTGCTAGAGTTCCGGGCACACATACGCAGTATTTT.

This clonotype appeared many times. V and J are TRBV5-4 and TRBJ2-7; D unclear. The germline CDR1 and CDR2 sequences are SGHNT and YYREEE (reference sequence). V was trimmed by 4 bases and J by 0 bases, leaving 14 bases between them. The CDR3 consists of 15 residues. The CDR3: CASSLDARSSYEQYF. In DNA form, the CDR3 reads TGTGCCAGCAGCCTCGACGCTAGGAGCTCCTACGAGCAGTACTTC.

CDR3 sequence (DNA): TGCAGTGTTGAGACAGGGGAGCAAACTGAAGCTTTCTTT. It yields the protein CSVETGEQTEAFF. The rearrangement uses TRBV20-1 and TRBJ1-1, with 8 bases lining up with TRBD1. Germline V gene data show CDR1 as DFQATT and CDR2 as SNEGSKA (reference sequence). V shed 7 bases, J shed 5 bases, and the junction held 9 bases outside the gene matches. The length of the CDR3 is 13 residues.

The V call is TRBV19, the J call TRBJ1-1; no clear D gene. This CDR3 contains 15 residues. V was shortened by 4 bases and J by 1 base, with 13 bases between the two germline ends. Germline lookup yields CDR1 LNHDA and CDR2 SQIVND (reference sequence). The CDR3 sequence is CASSRVDTANTEAFF. CDR3 nucleotide sequence: TGTGCCAGTAGTAGGGTAGATACGGCGAACACTGAAGCTTTCTTT.

The chain links TRBV7-2 to TRBJ2-2, with D hard to call. The CDR3 length is 17 residues. Germline V lookup: CDR1 SGHTA, CDR2 FQGNSA. V was cut by 10 bases and J by 0 bases, with 21 bases left in between. The CDR3 region has the DNA TGTGCCAACAGATTAGTCGGGCCTAACGCGAACACCGGGGAGCTGTTTTTT. Translation: CANRLVGPNANTGELFF.

This clonotype was counted many times. The chain recombines TRBV20-1 with TRBJ2-3; 9 nucleotides align to TRBD2. With 6 bases clipped from V and 5 bases from J, the junction kept 9 bases outside the gene matches. This CDR3 has 14 residues. Germline V gene sequence: CDR1 DFQATT, CDR2 SNEGSKA (reference sequence). In DNA form, the CDR3 reads TGCAGTGCCGTGGGCGGGGGGGCTAGAGATACGCAGTATTTT. The encoded protein is CSAVGGGARDTQYF.

The table lists this clonotype with many counts. The chain is built from TRBV4-1 and TRBJ1-1; perhaps TRBD1 as D (5 bases). The CDR3 covers 17 residues. Germline lookup yields CDR1 MGHRA and CDR2 YSYEKL. V lost 0 bases, J lost 0 bases, and 14 bases lay in between. DNA for the CDR3: TGCGCCAGCAGCCAAGATAGCGGTCGGGGCCTGAACACTGAAGCTTTCTTT. Translation: CASSQDSGRGLNTEAFF.

This clonotype was observed many times. The chain combines TRBV20-1 with TRBJ2-5, with D possibly matching TRBD2 (6 bases). CDR1 and CDR2 (germline): DFQATT, SNEGSKA (reference sequence). Trimming removed 6 bases at V and 4 bases at J, with 15 bases between. CDR3 length equals 13 residues. The CDR3 nucleotides are TGCAGTGCCACGGCGGGGCCGGGAGAGACCCAGTACTTC. Translating it yields CSATAGPGETQYF.

There are many counts of this clonotype. The V gene is TRBV2, the J gene TRBJ1-6; D gene uncertain. This CDR3 comprises 14 residues. The germline V gene encodes CDR1 SNHLY and CDR2 FYNNEI. Trimming took 5 bases from V and 10 from J, leaving 15 bases between them. As DNA, the CDR3 is TGTGCCAGCAGTAATAGCGGAGGGATCTCACCCCTCCACTTT. Translated, it gives CASSNSGGISPLHF.

Ten or more counts support this clonotype. V gene TRBV20-1 combines with J gene TRBJ2-1; TRBD2 is a possible D gene (6 bases). V was pared by 4 bases and J by 8 bases, with 15 bases between. This CDR3 is 13 amino acids long. Germline V gives CDR1 DFQATT, CDR2 SNEGSKA (reference sequence). The CDR3 loop reads CSATDWTTDEQFF. CDR3 nucleotide sequence: TGCAGTGCTACGGACTGGACTACTGATGAGCAGTTCTTC.

In this sample, this clonotype turned up many times. The gene calls are TRBV15 and TRBJ2-2, with D perhaps TRBD1 (6 bases). Germline CDR1 LNHNV, CDR2 YYDKDF (reference sequence). The CDR3 has 14 amino acids. V was trimmed by 1 base and J by 6 bases, leaving 9 bases between them. The CDR3 DNA follows: TGTGCCACCAGCAGAGGGGACAACGCCGGGGAGCTGTTTTTT. Translation gives CATSRGDNAGELFF.

This clonotype was seen repeatedly, ten times or more. V usage is TRBV11-2 and J usage is TRBJ2-2; TRBD2 agrees at 13 bases. The CDR3 covers 15 residues. Germline V gives CDR1 SGHAT, CDR2 FQNNGV. V dropped 4 bases and J dropped 8; count of bases not matched to a gene: 4. The CDR3 loop is CASSWTSGSSGELFF. In nucleotides, the CDR3 is TGTGCCAGCAGCTGGACTAGCGGGAGTTCAGGGGAGCTGTTTTTT. Based on the CDR3 plus reference TRBV11-2 and TRBJ2-2, the full variable domain is EAGVAQSPRYKIIEKRQSVAFWCNPISGHATLYWYQQILGQGPKLLIQFQNNGVVDDSQLPKDRFSAERLKGVDSTLKIQPAKLEDSAVYLCASSWTSGSSGELFFGEGSRLTVL.

This clonotype was counted many times. DNA for the CDR3: TGTGCCAGCAGTTTACTAGCGGGCTCCTACGAGCAGTACTTC. Its translation: CASSLLAGSYEQYF. The rearrangement joins TRBV12-3 or TRBV12-4 to TRBJ2-7; 8 positions match TRBD2. V was clipped by 2 bases and J by 0 bases; unmatched bases: 0. The CDR3 is made up of 14 amino acids.

This clonotype has at least ten counts. The chain joins TRBV20-1 to TRBJ1-5; D possibly corresponds to TRBD1 (5 bases). Germline-derived CDR1 and CDR2 are DFQATT and SNEGSKA (reference sequence). The CDR3 totals 16 residues. V lost 3 bases, J lost 1 base, and 16 bases lay in between. The CDR3 is CSASSAPGTSNQPQHF. The CDR3, as DNA: TGCAGTGCTAGTAGTGCGCCAGGGACCAGCAATCAGCCCCAGCATTTT.

This clonotype was seen ten or more times. The junction departs from germline at one end; a sequencing error may be responsible. The chain joins TRBV7-7 to TRBJ2-5; no firm D call. Germline CDR1 is SSHAT and CDR2 is FNYEAQ (reference sequence). The CDR3 consists of 13 residues. The CDR3: CASSLVYGETQYF. In DNA, the CDR3 is TGTGCTAGCAGCTTAGTTTACGGAGAGACCCAGTACTTC.

This clonotype has a count of ten or more. The chain joins TRBV18 to TRBJ2-1, with a weak D call TRBD2 (5 bases). CDR1 KGHSH and CDR2 LQKENI come from the germline V gene. Trimming shortened V by 8 bases and J by 0 bases, and 14 bases separated the two germline ends. The CDR3 totals 15 residues. The CDR3 nucleotides are TGTGCCAGCCTAGCAACTGAAACCTCCTACAATGAGCAGTTCTTC. This encodes CASLATETSYNEQFF.

This clonotype appeared many times. V is TRBV20-1 and J is TRBJ2-5, with unresolved D. V was trimmed by 6 bases and J by 2 bases, leaving 13 bases between them. Germline V gene sequence: CDR1 DFQATT, CDR2 SNEGSKA (reference sequence). The CDR3 has 13 residues. The CDR3 reads CSAKSAEQETQYF. The CDR3 coding sequence is TGCAGTGCCAAATCGGCGGAGCAAGAGACCCAGTACTTC.

The chain links TRBV7-2 to TRBJ2-1; 7 nucleotides line up with TRBD1. CDR3 length equals 18 residues. The V and J ends lost 1 base and 3 bases, in that order; junction bases with no gene match: 12. Germline V CDR1 and CDR2: SGHTA, FQGNSA. The CDR3 loop reads CASSLGADRYGHYNEQFF. CDR3 nucleotide sequence: TGTGCCAGCAGCTTAGGAGCGGACAGGTACGGGCACTACAATGAGCAGTTCTTC. The whole variable domain, filled in from reference TRBV7-2 and TRBJ2-1, reads GAGVSQSPSNKVTEKGKDVELRCDPISGHTALYWYRQSLGQGLEFLIYFQGNSAPDKSGLPSDRFSAERTGGSVSTLTIQRTQQEDSAVYLCASSLGADRYGHYNEQFFGPGTRLTVL.

In this sample, this clonotype turned up many times. The gene calls are TRBV2 and TRBJ2-2; D perhaps matches TRBD2 (5 bases). CDR1 is SNHLY and CDR2 is FYNNEI in the germline V gene. The CDR3 loop spans 15 amino acids. Trimming removed 4 bases from V and 2 bases from J, with 11 bases in between. CDR3 bases: TGTGCCAGCAGTGCAGGTAGCGCCAACACCGGGGAGCTGTTTTTT. This codes for CASSAGSANTGELFF.

In this sample, this clonotype turned up many times. This chain uses TRBV5-1 with TRBJ2-5; D remains unclear. The CDR3 is made up of 15 amino acids. CDR1 and CDR2 from the germline V gene are SGHRS and YFSETQ. V was pared by 0 bases and J by 3 bases, with 12 bases between. This chain's CDR3 is CASSLAPRPEETQYF. CDR3 bases: TGCGCCAGCAGCTTGGCTCCTAGGCCAGAAGAGACCCAGTACTTC. Full variable domain (remainder filled in from reference TRBV5-1 and TRBJ2-5): KAGVTQTPRYLIKTRGQQVTLSCSPISGHRSVSWYQQTPGQGLQFLFEYFSETQRNKGNFPGRFSGRQFSNSRSEMNVSTLELGDSALYLCASSLAPRPEETQYFGPGTRLLVL.